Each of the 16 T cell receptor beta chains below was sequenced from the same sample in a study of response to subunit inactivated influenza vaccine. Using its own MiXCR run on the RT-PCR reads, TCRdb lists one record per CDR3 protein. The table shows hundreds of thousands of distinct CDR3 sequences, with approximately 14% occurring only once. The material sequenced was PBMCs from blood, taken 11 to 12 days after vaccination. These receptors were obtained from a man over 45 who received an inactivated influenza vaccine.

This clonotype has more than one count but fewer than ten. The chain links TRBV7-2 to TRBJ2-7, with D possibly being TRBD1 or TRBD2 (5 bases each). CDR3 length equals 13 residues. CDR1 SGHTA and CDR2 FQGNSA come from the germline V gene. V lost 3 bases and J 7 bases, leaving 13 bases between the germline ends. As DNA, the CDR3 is TGTGCCAGCAGCTTTGGGACCTACTCAGAGCAGTACTTC. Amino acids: CASSFGTYSEQYF. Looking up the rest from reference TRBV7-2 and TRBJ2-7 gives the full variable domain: GAGVSQSPSNKVTEKGKDVELRCDPISGHTALYWYRQSLGQGLEFLIYFQGNSAPDKSGLPSDRFSAERTGGSVSTLTIQRTQQEDSAVYLCASSFGTYSEQYFGPGTRLTVT.

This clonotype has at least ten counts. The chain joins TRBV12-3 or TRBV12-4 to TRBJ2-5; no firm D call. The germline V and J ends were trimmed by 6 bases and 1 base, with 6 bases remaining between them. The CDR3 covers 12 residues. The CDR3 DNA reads TGTGCCAGCAGACGGGCCCAAGAGACCCAGTACTTC. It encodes CASRRAQETQYF.

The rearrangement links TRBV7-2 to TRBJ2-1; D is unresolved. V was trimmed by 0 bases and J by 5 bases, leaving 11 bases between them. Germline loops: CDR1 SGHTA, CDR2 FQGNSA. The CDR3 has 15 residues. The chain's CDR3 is CASSLARGHNNEQFF. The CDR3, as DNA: TGTGCCAGCAGCTTAGCGCGAGGCCATAACAATGAGCAGTTCTTC.

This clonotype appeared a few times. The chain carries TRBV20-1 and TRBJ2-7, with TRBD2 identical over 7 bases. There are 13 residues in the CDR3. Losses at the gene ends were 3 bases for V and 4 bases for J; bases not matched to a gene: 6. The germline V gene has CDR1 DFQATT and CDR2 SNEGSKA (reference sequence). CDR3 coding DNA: TGCAGTGCTAGTGCGGGAGTGGGTTACGAGCAGTACTTC. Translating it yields CSASAGVGYEQYF.

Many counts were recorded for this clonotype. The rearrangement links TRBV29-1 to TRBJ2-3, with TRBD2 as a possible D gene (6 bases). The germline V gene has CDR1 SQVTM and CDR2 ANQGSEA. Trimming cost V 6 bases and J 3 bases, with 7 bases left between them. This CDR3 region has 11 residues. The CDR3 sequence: CSVRGTDTQYF. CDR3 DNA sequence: TGCAGCGTCCGGGGGACAGATACGCAGTATTTT.

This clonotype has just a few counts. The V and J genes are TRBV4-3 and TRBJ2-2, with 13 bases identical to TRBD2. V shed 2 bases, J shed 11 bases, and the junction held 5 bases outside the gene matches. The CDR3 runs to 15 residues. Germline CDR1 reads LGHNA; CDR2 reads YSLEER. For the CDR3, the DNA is TGCGCCAGCAGCCAATCTAGGACTAGCGGGAGTGAGCTGTTTTTT. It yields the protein CASSQSRTSGSELFF.

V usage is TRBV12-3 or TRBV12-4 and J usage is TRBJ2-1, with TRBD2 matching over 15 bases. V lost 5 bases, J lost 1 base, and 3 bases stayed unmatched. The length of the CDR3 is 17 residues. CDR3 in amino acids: CASSGLAGGPSYNEQFF. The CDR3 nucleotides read TGTGCCAGCAGTGGACTAGCGGGAGGGCCATCCTACAATGAGCAGTTCTTC.

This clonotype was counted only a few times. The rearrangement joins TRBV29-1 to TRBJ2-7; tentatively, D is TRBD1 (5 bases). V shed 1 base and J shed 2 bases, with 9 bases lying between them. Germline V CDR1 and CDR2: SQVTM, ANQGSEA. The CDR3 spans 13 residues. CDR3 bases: TGCAGCGTTGAAGGGGGCCGGCCCTACGAGCAGTACTTC. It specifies CSVEGGRPYEQYF.

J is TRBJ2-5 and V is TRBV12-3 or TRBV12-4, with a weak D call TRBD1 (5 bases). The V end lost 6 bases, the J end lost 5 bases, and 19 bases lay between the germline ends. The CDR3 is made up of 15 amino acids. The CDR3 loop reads CASSPGAQVVETQYF. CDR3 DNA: TGTGCCAGCAGCCCCGGCGCACAGGTGGTCGAGACCCAGTACTTC.

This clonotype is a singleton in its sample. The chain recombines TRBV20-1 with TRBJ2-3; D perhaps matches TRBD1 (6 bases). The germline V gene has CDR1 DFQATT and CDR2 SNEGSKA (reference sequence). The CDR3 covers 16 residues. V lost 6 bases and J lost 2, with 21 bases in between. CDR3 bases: TGCAGTGCGGACATGGGGACACCTATACTCACAGATACGCAGTATTTT. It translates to CSADMGTPILTDTQYF.

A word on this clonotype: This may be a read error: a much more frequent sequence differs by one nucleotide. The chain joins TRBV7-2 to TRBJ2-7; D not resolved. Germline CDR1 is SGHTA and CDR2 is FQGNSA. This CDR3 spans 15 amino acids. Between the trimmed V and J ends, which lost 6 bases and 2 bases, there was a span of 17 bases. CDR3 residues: CASRSTVSLAYEQYF. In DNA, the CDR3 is TGTGCCAGCAGGAGTACAGTATCCTTGGCCTACGAGCAGTACTTC.

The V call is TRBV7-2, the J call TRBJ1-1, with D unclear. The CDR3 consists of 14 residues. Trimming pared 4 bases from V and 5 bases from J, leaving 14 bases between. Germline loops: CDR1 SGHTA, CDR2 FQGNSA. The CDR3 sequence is CASSSQTRGTEAFF. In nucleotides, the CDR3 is TGTGCCAGCAGCTCCCAGACTCGAGGAACTGAAGCTTTCTTT.

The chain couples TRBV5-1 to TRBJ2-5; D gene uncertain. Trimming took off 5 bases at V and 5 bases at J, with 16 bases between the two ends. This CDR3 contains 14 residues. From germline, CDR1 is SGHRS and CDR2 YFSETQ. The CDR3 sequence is CASRAQDPRETQYF. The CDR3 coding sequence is TGCGCCAGCAGGGCGCAGGACCCGAGGGAGACCCAGTACTTC.

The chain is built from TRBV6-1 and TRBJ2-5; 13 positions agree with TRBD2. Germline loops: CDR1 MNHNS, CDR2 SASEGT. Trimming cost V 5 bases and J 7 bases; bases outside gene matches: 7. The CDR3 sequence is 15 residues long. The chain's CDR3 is CASSRGLAGELTQYF. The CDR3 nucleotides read TGTGCCAGCAGTCGCGGACTAGCGGGAGAACTGACCCAGTACTTC.

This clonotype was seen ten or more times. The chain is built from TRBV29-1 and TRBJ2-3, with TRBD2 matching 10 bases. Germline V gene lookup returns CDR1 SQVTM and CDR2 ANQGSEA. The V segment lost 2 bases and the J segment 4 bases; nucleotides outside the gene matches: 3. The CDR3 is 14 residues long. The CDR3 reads CSVEKRGGSDTQYF. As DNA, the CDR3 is TGCAGCGTTGAAAAGCGGGGGGGCTCAGATACGCAGTATTTT.

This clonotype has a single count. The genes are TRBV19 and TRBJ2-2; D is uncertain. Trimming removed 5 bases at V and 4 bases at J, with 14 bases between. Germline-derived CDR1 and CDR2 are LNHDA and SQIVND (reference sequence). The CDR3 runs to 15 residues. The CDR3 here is CASSPKSPGTGELFF. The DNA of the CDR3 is TGTGCCAGTAGTCCCAAATCTCCGGGCACCGGGGAGCTGTTTTTT.